This TCR beta chain was identified in a study of T cell responses to AZD1222 COVID-19 vaccine. The study's findings and limits: Vaccination with two AZD1222 doses was followed by a rise in Spike-specific TCR breadth and depth. Clonal diversity was possibly underestimated, and the donors were mostly white British, with more females. Regions 160-218 and 743-854 dominated among vaccine-associated CD4 TCRs spanning spike.

The data were produced by immunoSEQ multiplex PCR, yet TCRdb's version contains in-frame clones alone and is incomplete. Here the sample spans over 90,000 clones, roughly nine tenths being singletons. The CDR3 loop spans 15 amino acids. The V and J ends lost 1 base and 7 bases respectively, with 15 bases between them. CDR1 SEHNR and CDR2 FQNEAQ come from the germline V gene (reference sequence). Concerning this clone itself: Antigen unknown.

The sample was peripheral blood, taken on day 0 of AZD1222 vaccination. The source of this sequence is an adult in good health. This chain uses TRBV7-9 with TRBJ2-3; the D gene could be TRBD1 or TRBD2 (7 bases each). CDR3 region: CASSLVRGGPNTQYF. The CDR3, as DNA: TGTGCCAGCAGCTTAGTCAGGGGGGGTCCGAATACGCAGTATTTT.